These T cell receptor beta chains were read from a single sample in a study of OX40 agonist ivuxolimab in advanced cancers. Sequencing was performed with immunoSEQ multiplex PCR; in TCRdb, only in-frame clones are kept and a portion is missing. Here the sample spans about 100,000 clones, roughly nine tenths being singletons. The sequenced sample was CD4+ or CD8+ T cells sorted from blood, obtained in a trial of the OX40 agonist ivuxolimab. All receptors derive from an adult with an advanced solid tumor such as melanoma, head and neck, liver or kidney cancer. CDR3s include the opening cysteine and the closing phenylalanine or tryptophan. The D gene is left open where the match is weak. Not every row has a clone size; where given, it reads once, few, many or a size class.

-	few	TRBV7-2	TRBJ1-6	TGTGCCAGCAGCTTAACTCTAATAGGGTCACCCCTCCACTTT	CASSLTLIGSPLHF
TRBD1	-	TRBV9	TRBJ2-1	TGTGCCAGCAGCGTATCCTTTCGAGGACAGGGCTATGAGCAGTTCTTC	CASSVSFRGQGYEQFF
-	-	TRBV11-1	TRBJ2-6	TGTGCCAGCAGCCCCTCCGGGCCCCCTCACTCTGGGGCCAACGTCCTGACTTTC	CASSPSGPPHSGANVLTF
-	-	TRBV7-2	TRBJ2-7	TGTGCCAGCAGCTTAGCGGGAGATTCCTACGAGCAGTACTTC	CASSLAGDSYEQYF
-	-	TRBV19	TRBJ2-1	TGTGCCAGTAGTCCCCTTCATCAGGGGCCCTACAATGAGCAGTTCTTC	CASSPLHQGPYNEQFF
-	-	TRBV5-1	TRBJ2-7	TGCGCCAGCAGATTCTCGGGCCAGACCAGCTACGAGCAGTACTTC	CASRFSGQTSYEQYF
-	-	TRBV30	TRBJ1-3	TGTGCCTGGAGAATAGGAAACACCATATATTTT	CAWRIGNTIYF
TRBD2	-	TRBV11-1	TRBJ2-7	TGTGCCAGCAGCCTGGGACTAGCAAGCTACGAGCAGTACTTC	CASSLGLASYEQYF
-	-	TRBV5-1	TRBJ2-5	TGCGCCAGCAGCTTGCGAGTCTTACAAGAGACCCAGTACTTC	CASSLRVLQETQYF
-	-	TRBV2	TRBJ1-2	TGTGCCAGCAGTGAAGAGAGGTCCTATGGCTACACCTTC	CASSEERSYGYTF
TRBD1	-	TRBV25-1	TRBJ1-2	TGTGCCAGCAGGGATCAGGGGGGCGGTGGAACCTTC	CASRDQGGGGTF
TRBD1	-	TRBV7-9	TRBJ2-5	TGTGCCAGCACCGAAGGGGTTTTGACAGGGGGCCGGGAGACCCAGTACTTC	CASTEGVLTGGRETQYF
-	-	TRBV2	TRBJ2-4	TGTGCCAGCAGTGATGGTGGGGGGGCCACAAACATTCAGTACTTC	CASSDGGGATNIQYF
-	-	TRBV30	TRBJ1-1	TGTGCCTGGGACAGGACCGCGAACACTGAAGCTTTCTTT	CAWDRTANTEAFF
TRBD1	-	TRBV6-1	TRBJ2-2	TGTGCCAGCAGTGAAGAAATAGGGACAGGAACCACCGGGGAGCTGTTTTTT	CASSEEIGTGTTGELFF
TRBD1	-	TRBV7-2	TRBJ1-2	TGTGCCAGCAGCTACAGACCGGGACAGGGGGTCTATGGCTACACCTTC	CASSYRPGQGVYGYTF
-	few	TRBV6-6	TRBJ2-7	TGTGCCAGCAGTCCCCCTTCTAGCGCCTTAGGGGACGAGCAGTACTTC	CASSPPSSALGDEQYF
TRBD1	-	TRBV5-1	TRBJ1-4	TGCGCCAGCAGCCAGGACAGGGATGCTGTAAAACTGTTTTTT	CASSQDRDAVKLFF
TRBD1	-	TRBV11-3	TRBJ1-3	TGTGCCAGCAGCCCAGGGGGCCACTCTGGAAACACCATATATTTT	CASSPGGHSGNTIYF
-	-	TRBV19	TRBJ2-5	TGTGCCAGTAGTATGGGAATAATGGGAACCCAGTACTTC	CASSMGIMGTQYF
TRBD1	-	TRBV30	TRBJ1-5	TGTGCCTGGTCATCAGGGGGACAGCCCCAGCATTTT	CAWSSGGQPQHF
-	once	TRBV19	TRBJ1-2	TGTGCCAGTAACGGAGGCATACCGAATGGCTACACCTTC	CASNGGIPNGYTF
TRBD2	once	TRBV7-2	TRBJ2-2	TGTGCCAGCAGCTTAGCGGGACTAGCGTCCGGGGAGCTGTTTTTT	CASSLAGLASGELFF
-	-	TRBV4-2	TRBJ1-6	TGTGCCAGCAGCCAAGATAGGGGGGGTTCACCCCTCCACTTT	CASSQDRGGSPLHF
TRBD1	-	TRBV14	TRBJ2-3	TGTGCCAGCAGCCCGGGGACAGGGGCGGCCACAGATACGCAGTATTTT	CASSPGTGAATDTQYF
-	-	TRBV5-6	TRBJ1-4	TGTGCCAGCAGCTTGGGAGCTGGTCCGAATGAAAAACTGTTTTTT	CASSLGAGPNEKLFF
-	-	TRBV5-1	TRBJ1-4	TGCGCCAGCAGTAGTAATCGGGGTTCGGGCGAAAAACTGTTTTTT	CASSSNRGSGEKLFF
-	-	TRBV10-3	TRBJ1-2	TGTGCCATCAGTGAGTCAGGACAGCTCTATGGCTACACCTTC	CAISESGQLYGYTF
TRBD1	few	TRBV7-6	TRBJ2-2	TGTGCCAGCAGGCCGGGACAGGGATTTGACGGGGAGCTGTTTTTT	CASRPGQGFDGELFF
TRBD2	-	TRBV18	TRBJ2-2	TGTGCCAGCTCACCAGAAGCGGGGGGGCGCACCGGGGAGCTGTTTTTT	CASSPEAGGRTGELFF
-	-	TRBV11-3	TRBJ2-2	TGTGCCAGCAGCTTAGGAGGGGCCCAGGGGCAGACCGGGGAGCTGTTTTTT	CASSLGGAQGQTGELFF
-	-	TRBV5-1	TRBJ1-3	TGCGCCAGCAGCTACGGGGATGGAAACACCATATATTTT	CASSYGDGNTIYF
TRBD2	-	TRBV5-4	TRBJ2-3	TGTGCCAGCAGCTTGGCCGGGCTAGCGGGGAAAGATACGCAGTATTTT	CASSLAGLAGKDTQYF
-	-	TRBV18	TRBJ2-3	TGTGCCAGCCGAATCGGGACGACAGATACGCAGTATTTT	CASRIGTTDTQYF
-	-	TRBV5-5	TRBJ1-2	TGTGCCAGCAGCGACCCGGGTAACTATGGCTACACCTTC	CASSDPGNYGYTF
TRBD2	-	TRBV12-5	TRBJ2-5	TGTGCTAGTGACCTCGGGACTAGCGGGGCTCCCGCAGGAGAGACCCAGTACTTC	CASDLGTSGAPAGETQYF
-	few	TRBV7-6	TRBJ2-1	TGTGCCAGCAGCAAAGACACCTACAATGAGCAGTTCTTC	CASSKDTYNEQFF
-	-	TRBV30	TRBJ1-1	TGTGCCTGGAGTGTTGGGTCGGGGCTCCTGAACACTGAAGCTTTCTTT	CAWSVGSGLLNTEAFF
-	-	TRBV9	TRBJ1-5	TGTGCCAGCAGCGTAGGAGAAGGGCCTAATCAGCCCCAGCATTTT	CASSVGEGPNQPQHF
TRBD1	-	TRBV16	TRBJ1-5	TGTGCCAGCAGCCAAGTCTGGGACAGGGGAGGGGCCCAGCATTTT	CASSQVWDRGGAQHF
-	-	TRBV18	TRBJ1-2	TGTGCCAGCTCACCGAGTACAGATGGCTACACCTTC	CASSPSTDGYTF